In this sample, the clone carrying this T cell receptor (beta chain) turned up once. The data were obtained in a study of T cells in tuberculosis. Time point of the sample: new active TB diagnosis, blood taken before or within 7 days of starting treatment. Repertoires were generated with immunoSEQ multiplex PCR, while TCRdb's copy carries only in-frame clones and drops some. This sample yields about 49,000 clones, of which about 95% are seen a single time; 1.4% belongs to the top ten. Trimming removed 6 bases from V and 10 bases from J, with 19 bases in between. Germline assignment: CDR1 LGHNA and CDR2 YSLEER. This CDR3 is 15 amino acids long.

This material consisted of PBMCs, taken at tuberculosis diagnosis. J is TRBJ1-6 and V is TRBV4-3, with D uncertain. This TCR was recovered from an adult with tuberculosis. Here the CDR3 DNA reads TGCGCCAGCAGGGAGGGAAGGGCTATGCTCTCACCCCTCCACTTT. Protein: CASREGRAMLSPLHF.